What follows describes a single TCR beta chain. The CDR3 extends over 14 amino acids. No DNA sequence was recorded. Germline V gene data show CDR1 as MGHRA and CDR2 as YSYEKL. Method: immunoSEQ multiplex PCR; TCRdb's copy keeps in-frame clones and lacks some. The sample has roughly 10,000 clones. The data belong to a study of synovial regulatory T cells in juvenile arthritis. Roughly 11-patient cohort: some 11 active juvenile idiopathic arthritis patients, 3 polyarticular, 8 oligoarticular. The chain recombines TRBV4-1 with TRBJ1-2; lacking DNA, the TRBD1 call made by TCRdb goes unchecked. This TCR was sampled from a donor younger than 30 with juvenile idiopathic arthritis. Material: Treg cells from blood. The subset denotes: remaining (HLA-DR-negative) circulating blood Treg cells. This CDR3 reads CASSQEGSFYGYTF.